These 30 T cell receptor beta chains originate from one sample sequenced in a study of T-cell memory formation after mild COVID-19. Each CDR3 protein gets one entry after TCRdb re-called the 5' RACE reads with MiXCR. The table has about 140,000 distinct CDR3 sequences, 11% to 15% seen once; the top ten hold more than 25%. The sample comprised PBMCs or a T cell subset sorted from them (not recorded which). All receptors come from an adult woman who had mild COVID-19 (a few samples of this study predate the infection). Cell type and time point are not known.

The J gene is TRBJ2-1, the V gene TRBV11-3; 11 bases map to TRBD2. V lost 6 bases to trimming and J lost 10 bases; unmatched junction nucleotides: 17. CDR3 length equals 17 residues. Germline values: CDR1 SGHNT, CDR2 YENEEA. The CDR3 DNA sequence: TGTGCCAGCAGGCGGAGACTAGCGGGACCTCTGGGATTCGAGCAGTTCTTC. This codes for CASRRRLAGPLGFEQFF.

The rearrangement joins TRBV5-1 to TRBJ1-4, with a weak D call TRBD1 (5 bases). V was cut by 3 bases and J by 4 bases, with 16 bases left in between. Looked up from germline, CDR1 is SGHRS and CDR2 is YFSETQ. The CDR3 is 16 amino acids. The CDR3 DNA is TGCGCCAGCAGCTCGACAGAGGGCGGGCTTAATGAAAAACTGTTTTTT. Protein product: CASSSTEGGLNEKLFF.

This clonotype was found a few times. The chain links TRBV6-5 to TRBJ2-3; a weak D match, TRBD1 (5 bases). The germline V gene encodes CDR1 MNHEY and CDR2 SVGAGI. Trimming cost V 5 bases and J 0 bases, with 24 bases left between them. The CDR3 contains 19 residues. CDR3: CASSTLTYYRSPSTDTQYF. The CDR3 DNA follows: TGTGCCAGCAGTACACTAACGTACTACAGGAGCCCTAGCACAGATACGCAGTATTTT.

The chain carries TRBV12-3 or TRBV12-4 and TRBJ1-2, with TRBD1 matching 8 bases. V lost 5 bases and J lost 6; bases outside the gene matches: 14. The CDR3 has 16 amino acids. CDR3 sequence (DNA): TGTGCCAGCAGTAATTGGAGGACAGGGCGAGGTGATGGCTACACCTTC. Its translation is CASSNWRTGRGDGYTF.

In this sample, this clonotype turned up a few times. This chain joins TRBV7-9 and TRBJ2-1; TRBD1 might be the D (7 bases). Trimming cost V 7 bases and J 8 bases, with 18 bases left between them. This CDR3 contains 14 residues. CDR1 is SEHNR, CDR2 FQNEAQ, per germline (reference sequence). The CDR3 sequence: CASTKQGGSDEQFF. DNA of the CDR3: TGTGCCAGCACCAAGCAGGGGGGTTCTGATGAGCAGTTCTTC. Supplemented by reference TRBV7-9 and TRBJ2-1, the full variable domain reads DTGVSQNPRHKITKRGQNVTFRCDPISEHNRLYWYRQTLGQGPEFLTYFQNEAQLEKSRLLSDRFSAERPKGSFSTLEIQRTEQGDSAMYLCASTKQGGSDEQFFGPGTRLTVL.

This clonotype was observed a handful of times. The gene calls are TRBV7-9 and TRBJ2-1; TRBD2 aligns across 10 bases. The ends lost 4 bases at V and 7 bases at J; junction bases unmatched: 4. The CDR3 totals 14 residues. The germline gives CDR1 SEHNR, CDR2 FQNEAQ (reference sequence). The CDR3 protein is CASSSSGSSNEQFF. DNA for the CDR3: TGTGCCAGCAGCTCTAGCGGGAGTAGTAATGAGCAGTTCTTC.

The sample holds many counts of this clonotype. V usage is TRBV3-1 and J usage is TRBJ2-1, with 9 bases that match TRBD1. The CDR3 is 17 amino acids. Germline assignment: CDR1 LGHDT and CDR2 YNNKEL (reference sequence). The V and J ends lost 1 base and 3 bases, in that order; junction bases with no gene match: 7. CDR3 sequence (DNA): TGTGCCAGCAGCCAAGTATCGGGACAGGGCTTCTACAATGAGCAGTTCTTC. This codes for CASSQVSGQGFYNEQFF.

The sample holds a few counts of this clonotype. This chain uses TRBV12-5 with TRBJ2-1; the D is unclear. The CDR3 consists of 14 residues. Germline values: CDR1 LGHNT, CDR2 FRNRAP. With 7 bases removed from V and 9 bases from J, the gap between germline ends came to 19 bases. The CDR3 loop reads CASAVGSWVPEQFF. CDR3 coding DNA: TGTGCTAGTGCCGTCGGATCTTGGGTCCCTGAGCAGTTCTTC.

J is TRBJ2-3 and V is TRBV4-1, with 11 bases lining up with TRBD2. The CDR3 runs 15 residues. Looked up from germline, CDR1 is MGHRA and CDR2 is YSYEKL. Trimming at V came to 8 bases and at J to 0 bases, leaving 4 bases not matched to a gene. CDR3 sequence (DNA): TGCGCCAGCCGTTTAGCGGGGGGGAGCACAGATACGCAGTATTTT. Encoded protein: CASRLAGGSTDTQYF.

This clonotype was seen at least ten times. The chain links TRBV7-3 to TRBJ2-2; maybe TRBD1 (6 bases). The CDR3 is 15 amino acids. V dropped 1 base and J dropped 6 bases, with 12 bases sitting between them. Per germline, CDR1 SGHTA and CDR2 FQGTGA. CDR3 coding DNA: TGTGCCAGCAGCTTAAAACTCGGACAGTCCGGGGAGCTGTTTTTT. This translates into CASSLKLGQSGELFF.

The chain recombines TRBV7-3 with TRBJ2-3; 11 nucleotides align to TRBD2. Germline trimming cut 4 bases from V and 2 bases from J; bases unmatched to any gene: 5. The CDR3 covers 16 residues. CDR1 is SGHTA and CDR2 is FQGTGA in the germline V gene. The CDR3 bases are TGTGCCAGCAGCTCGGGACTAGCGGACTACACAGATACGCAGTATTTT. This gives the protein CASSSGLADYTDTQYF.

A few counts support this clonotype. This CDR3 is CASSIDLSPNEQYF. CDR3 DNA sequence: TGTGCCAGTAGTATAGATCTATCACCCAACGAGCAGTACTTC. The rearrangement links TRBV19 to TRBJ2-7; unclear D gene. CDR1 is LNHDA, CDR2 SQIVND, per germline (reference sequence). The CDR3 contains 14 residues. With 0 bases removed from V and 5 bases from J, the gap between germline ends came to 11 bases. The full variable domain, completed using reference TRBV19 and TRBJ2-7, is DGGITQSPKYLFRKEGQNVTLSCEQNLNHDAMYWYRQDPGQGLRLIYYSQIVNDFQKGDIAEGYSVSREKKESFPLTVTSAQKNPTAFYLCASSIDLSPNEQYFGPGTRLTVT.

This chain's CDR3 is CASGDRVGNEQYF. The DNA for the CDR3 is TGTGCCAGCGGTGACAGGGTAGGAAACGAGCAGTACTTC. V usage is TRBV5-4 and J usage is TRBJ2-7, with 7 bases matching TRBD1. Unmatched junction bases numbered 9, after V lost 7 bases and J lost 5 bases. The CDR3 has 13 amino acids. Looked up from germline, CDR1 is SGHNT and CDR2 is YYREEE (reference sequence).

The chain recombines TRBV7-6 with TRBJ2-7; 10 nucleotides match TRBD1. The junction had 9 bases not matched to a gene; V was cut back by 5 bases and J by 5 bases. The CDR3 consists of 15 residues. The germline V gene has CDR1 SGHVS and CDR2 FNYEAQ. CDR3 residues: CASSIGTGVGNEQYF. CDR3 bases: TGTGCCAGCAGCATCGGGACAGGGGTGGGTAACGAGCAGTACTTC.

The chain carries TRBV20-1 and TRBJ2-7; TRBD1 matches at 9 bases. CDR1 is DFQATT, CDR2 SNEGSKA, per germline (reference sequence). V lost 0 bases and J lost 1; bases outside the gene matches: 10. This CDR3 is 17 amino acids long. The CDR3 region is CSARDAPGTGSSYEQYF. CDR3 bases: TGCAGTGCTAGAGACGCCCCCGGGACAGGGAGTTCCTACGAGCAGTACTTC.

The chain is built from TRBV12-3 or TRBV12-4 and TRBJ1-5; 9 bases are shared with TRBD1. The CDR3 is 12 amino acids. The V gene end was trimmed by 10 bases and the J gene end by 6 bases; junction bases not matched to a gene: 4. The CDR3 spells CANGQGSQPQHF. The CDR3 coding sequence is TGTGCCAACGGACAGGGGTCTCAGCCCCAGCATTTT.

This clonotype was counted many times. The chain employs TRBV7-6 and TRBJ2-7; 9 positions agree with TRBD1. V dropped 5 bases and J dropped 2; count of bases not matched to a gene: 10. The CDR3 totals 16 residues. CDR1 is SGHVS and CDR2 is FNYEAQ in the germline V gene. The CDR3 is CASSKSGTGFTYEQYF. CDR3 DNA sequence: TGTGCCAGCAGCAAATCCGGGACAGGGTTTACCTACGAGCAGTACTTC.

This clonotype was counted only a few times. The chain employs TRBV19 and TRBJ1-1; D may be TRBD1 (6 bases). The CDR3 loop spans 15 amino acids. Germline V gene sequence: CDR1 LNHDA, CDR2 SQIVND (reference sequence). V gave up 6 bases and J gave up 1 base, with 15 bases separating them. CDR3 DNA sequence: TGTGCCAGTAGGAGCCTGGGGGCAGGGAACACTGAAGCTTTCTTT. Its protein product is CASRSLGAGNTEAFF.

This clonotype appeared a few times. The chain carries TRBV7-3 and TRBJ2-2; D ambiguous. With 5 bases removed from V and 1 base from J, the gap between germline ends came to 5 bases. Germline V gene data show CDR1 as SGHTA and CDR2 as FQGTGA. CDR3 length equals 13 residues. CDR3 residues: CASSPENTGELFF. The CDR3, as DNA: TGTGCCAGCAGCCCAGAGAACACCGGGGAGCTGTTTTTT.

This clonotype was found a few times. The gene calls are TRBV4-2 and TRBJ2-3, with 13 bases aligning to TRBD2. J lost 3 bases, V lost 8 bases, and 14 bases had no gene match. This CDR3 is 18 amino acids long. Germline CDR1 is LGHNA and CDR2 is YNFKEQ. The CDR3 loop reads CASVFPKPTSGRTDTQYF. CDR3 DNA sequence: TGTGCCAGCGTGTTTCCCAAGCCGACTAGCGGGAGGACAGATACGCAGTATTTT.

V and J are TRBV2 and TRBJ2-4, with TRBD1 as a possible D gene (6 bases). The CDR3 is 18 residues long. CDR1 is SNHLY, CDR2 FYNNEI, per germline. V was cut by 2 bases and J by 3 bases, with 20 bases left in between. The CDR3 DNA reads TGTGCCAGCAGTGAATCGGGTACACGATGGACAGACAAAAACATTCAGTACTTC. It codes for CASSESGTRWTDKNIQYF.

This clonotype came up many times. The CDR3 DNA reads TGTGCCAGCAGCGCACTCGACAGGGACACCTACGAGCAGTACTTC. It translates to CASSALDRDTYEQYF. The chain links TRBV7-9 to TRBJ2-7; TRBD1 matches at 7 bases. CDR1 SEHNR and CDR2 FQNEAQ come from the germline V gene (reference sequence). The CDR3 is 15 amino acids. Losses at the gene ends were 5 bases for V and 2 bases for J; bases not matched to a gene: 9.

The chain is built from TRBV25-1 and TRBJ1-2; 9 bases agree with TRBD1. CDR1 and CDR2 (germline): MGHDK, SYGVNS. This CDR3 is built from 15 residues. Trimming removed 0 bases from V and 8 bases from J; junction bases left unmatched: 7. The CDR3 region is CASSEYQQGAWGYTF. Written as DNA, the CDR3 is TGTGCCAGCAGTGAATATCAACAGGGGGCATGGGGCTACACCTTC.

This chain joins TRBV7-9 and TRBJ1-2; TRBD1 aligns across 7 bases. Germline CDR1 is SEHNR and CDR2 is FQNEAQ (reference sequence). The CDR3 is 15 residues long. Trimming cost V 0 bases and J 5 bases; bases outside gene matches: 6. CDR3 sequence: CASSLAISGQYGYTF. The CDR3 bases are TGTGCCAGCAGCTTAGCAATCTCGGGACAGTATGGCTACACCTTC.

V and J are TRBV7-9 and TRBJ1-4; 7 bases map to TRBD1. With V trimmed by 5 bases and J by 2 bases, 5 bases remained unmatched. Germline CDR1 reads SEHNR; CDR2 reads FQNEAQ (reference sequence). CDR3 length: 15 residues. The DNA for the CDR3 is TGTGCCAGCAGCCAGGGGACAGTTACTAATGAAAAACTGTTTTTT. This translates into CASSQGTVTNEKLFF.

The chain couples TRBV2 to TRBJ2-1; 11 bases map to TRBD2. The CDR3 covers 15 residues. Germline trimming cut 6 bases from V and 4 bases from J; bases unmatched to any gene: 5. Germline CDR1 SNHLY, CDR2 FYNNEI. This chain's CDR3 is CASRATSGIYNEQFF. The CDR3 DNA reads TGTGCCAGCAGGGCGACTAGCGGGATTTACAATGAGCAGTTCTTC.

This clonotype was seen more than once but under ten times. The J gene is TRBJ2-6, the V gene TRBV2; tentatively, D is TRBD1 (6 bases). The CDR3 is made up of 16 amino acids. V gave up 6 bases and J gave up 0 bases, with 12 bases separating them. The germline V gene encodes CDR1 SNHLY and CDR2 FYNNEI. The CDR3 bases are TGTGCCAGCAGCCCGGACAGTCTCTCTGGGGCCAACGTCCTGACTTTC. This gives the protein CASSPDSLSGANVLTF. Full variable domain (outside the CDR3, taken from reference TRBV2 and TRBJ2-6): EPEVTQTPSHQVTQMGQEVILRCVPISNHLYFYWYRQILGQKVEFLVSFYNNEISEKSEIFDDQFSVERPDGSNFTLKIRSTKLEDSAMYFCASSPDSLSGANVLTFGAGSRLTVL.

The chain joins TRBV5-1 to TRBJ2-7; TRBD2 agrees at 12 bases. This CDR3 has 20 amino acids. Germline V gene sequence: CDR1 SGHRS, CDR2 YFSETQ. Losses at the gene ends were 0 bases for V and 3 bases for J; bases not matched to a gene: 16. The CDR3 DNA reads TGCGCCAGCAGCTTGGGGGGACTAGCGGGTTCTACACGAATGGACTACGAGCAGTACTTC. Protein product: CASSLGGLAGSTRMDYEQYF.

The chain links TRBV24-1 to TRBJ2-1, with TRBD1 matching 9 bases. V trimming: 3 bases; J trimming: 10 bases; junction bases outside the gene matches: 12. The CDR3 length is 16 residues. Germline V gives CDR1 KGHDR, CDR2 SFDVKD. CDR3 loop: CATSDHDRDRVLEQFF. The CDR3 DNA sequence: TGTGCCACCAGTGATCACGACCGGGACAGGGTTTTGGAGCAGTTCTTC.

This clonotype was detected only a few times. The CDR3 bases are TGCAGCGTACTCGACGGGATGACCAACTCCTACGAGCAGTACTTC. It is translated as CSVLDGMTNSYEQYF. V gene TRBV29-1 combines with J gene TRBJ2-7; a weak D match, TRBD2 (5 bases). CDR1 SQVTM and CDR2 ANQGSEA come from the germline V gene. CDR3 length: 15 residues. Trimming removed 6 bases at V and 0 bases at J, with 18 bases between.